This T cell receptor beta chain is from a study of cytomegalovirus exposure and HLA in healthy donors. Findings and limits, study-wide: Researchers counted roughly 150 TCR beta chains as cytomegalovirus-associated. In vitro confirmation showed a few CMV-associated chains to be CMV antigen specific.

Using immunoSEQ multiplex PCR, the repertoire was profiled, and TCRdb retains in-frame clones only, with some absent. The sample records hundreds of thousands of clones, about 83% being singletons. Trimming removed 4 bases from V and 5 bases from J, with 14 bases in between. Germline assignment: CDR1 ENHRY and CDR2 SYGVKD. The length of the CDR3 is 14 residues. Worth noting for this clone: Its specificity is unknown.

This TCR was sampled from a man younger than 35 in good health and CMV-seronegative. The gene calls are TRBV10-3 and TRBJ1-2; possible D gene TRBD1, 5 bases. What was sequenced was PBMCs. CDR3 loop: CAISAGGDSYGYTF. The CDR3 nucleotides read TGTGCCATCAGTGCCGGGGGAGATAGTTATGGCTACACCTTC.